This is a list of T cell receptor beta chains from one sample in a study of T cell repertoires in cytomegalovirus infection. TCRdb re-called the reads through MiXCR, storing one row per CDR3 protein. This sample has 310,000 or so distinct CDR3 sequences, with roughly a tenth found just once. Sequenced sample: PBMCs. These receptors were obtained from a human donor in good health (CMV status not recorded). Some clones in this sample may be carry-over from other donors' samples. Each CDR3 is given with its conserved first and last residue. The D gene is left open where the match is weak. Clone size appears in some rows only: once, few, many, or a class for an expanded clone.

TRBJ1-2,.,few,TRBV7-9,TGTGCCAGCAGCTTAACGACCAACTATGGCTACACCTTC,CASSLTTNYGYTF
TRBJ2-4,TRBD2,many,TRBV28,TGTGCCAGCGGGGGGGTTCTCAAAAACATTCAGTACTTC,CASGGVLKNIQYF
TRBJ1-2,.,many,TRBV7-2,TGTGCCAGCAGCCGAGATCGGGCGGGGGGTGGCTACACCTTC,CASSRDRAGGGYTF
TRBJ2-2,.,.,TRBV14,TGTGCCAGCAGCCAAGGATTGGACAGAGCAAGGGAGCTGTTTTTT,CASSQGLDRARELFF
TRBJ2-7,.,few,TRBV7-9,TGTGCCAGCAGCTCCCTTGGGGTTACCCTAACCTACGAGCAGTACTTC,CASSSLGVTLTYEQYF
TRBJ1-2,TRBD1,many,TRBV7-2,TGTGCCAGCAGCTTAAGGCAGGGGGGGGAAACCTATGGCTACACCTTC,CASSLRQGGETYGYTF
TRBJ2-7,.,.,TRBV6-5,TGTGCCAGCAGTCGAAGGGCAGGGGTATCCTACGAGCAGTACTTC,CASSRRAGVSYEQYF
TRBJ2-7,.,many,TRBV12-3/TRBV12-4,TGTGCCAGCAGTTCAGTGTGGGAGCAGTACTTC,CASSSVWEQYF
TRBJ1-2,TRBD1,many,TRBV28,TGTGCCAGCAGTTTCCAGCAGTGGCTTCGGACAGGGGTACCTAACTATGGCTACACCTTC,CASSFQQWLRTGVPNYGYTF
TRBJ2-1,TRBD2,many,TRBV20-1,TGCAGTGCTAGACCCTCTAGCGGGGGGATCAATGAGCAGTTCTTC,CSARPSSGGINEQFF
TRBJ2-5,.,many,TRBV5-5,TGTGCCAGCAGCTTAACTCGGTACCAAGAGACCCAGTACTTC,CASSLTRYQETQYF
TRBJ1-1,.,.,TRBV4-2,TGTGCCAGCAGCCAAGATTATCTGGTATCTACTGAAGCTTTCTTT,CASSQDYLVSTEAFF
TRBJ1-5,.,many,TRBV4-1,TGCGCCAGCAGCCAAGGGACATACAATCAGCCCCAGCATTTT,CASSQGTYNQPQHF
TRBJ2-1,.,few,TRBV7-2,TGTGCCAGCAGCTTAAGGTCGGGTGAGCAGTTCTTC,CASSLRSGEQFF
TRBJ1-1,.,many,TRBV6-2/TRBV6-3,TGTGCCAGCAGCACAGCCTCGTACACTGAAGCTTTCTTT,CASSTASYTEAFF